This record looks at one T cell receptor beta chain sequence and its context. The antigen is undetermined. The data are from a study of cytomegalovirus exposure and HLA in healthy donors. Study findings and constraints: Usually a TCR sequence was rare, but some public TCRs were found in many donors. Later work showed greater clonal expansion in HLA-associated TCR beta chains than in equally common others. Analyses of presence/absence relied on an assumption of roughly uniform sequencing depth across donors.

The PCR made use of 60 Vbeta and 13 Jbeta primers. TCRdb's copy holds only in-frame clones and misses some; the assay was immunoSEQ multiplex PCR. The sample features tens of thousands of clones, with 10% to 15% in its top ten. Germline lookup yields CDR1 SEHNR and CDR2 FQNEAQ (reference sequence). This CDR3 contains 16 residues. V gave up 5 bases and J gave up 4 bases; unmatched junction bases: 9. This sequence originates from a woman aged 55-69 years in good health and CMV-seropositive. Sequencing input: PBMCs. The rearrangement joins TRBV7-9 to TRBJ2-1; 9 bases align to TRBD1. The CDR3 region has the DNA TGTGCCAGCAGCCCCCAGCGGGACAGGGAATACAATGAGCAGTTCTTC. This codes for CASSPQRDREYNEQFF.